The present T cell receptor (beta chain) was sequenced within a study of blood T cell repertoires in COVID-19 (dated by TCRdb to 2018 to 2020). Looking at the study overall: ImmuneRACE Cohort 3 recovered participants were defined by two consecutive negative NP/OP PCR tests, healthcare professional clearance, or symptom resolution. Nearly every sample came with metadata listing a de-identified subject ID, COVID-19 status, age in years and sex. Samples from collaborators originated in the United States, Italy and Spain and spanned both the acute and convalescent phases of COVID-19. HLA class I and class II types, where available, came from metadata supplied by the sample provider rather than from assay-based typing. The material from the prospective study consisted of cDNA or gDNA derived from T cells, B-cell-depleted T cells, or PBMCs. The repertoires were made available in a free public database intended to serve as a resource for research on the immune response to SARS-CoV-2. The samples were drawn from two sources: the first 160 participants of the ongoing ImmuneRACE study, and fewer than 1,500 subjects contributed by 6 global collaborators. Subjects who had been exposed to COVID-19, were actively infected with it, or had recovered from it provided the deeply sampled blood TCRbeta repertoires that made up the dataset.

As for this clone: There is no known antigen for this receptor. Base qualities are not at hand, and no much larger clone is one base apart.

TCRbeta CDR3 regions were amplified from genomic DNA using the immunoSEQ Assay, a bias-controlled multiplex PCR. The study's own analysis went as follows. Nucleated cell counts per sample were estimated from amplification of reference gene primers within the assay. Sequence reads were collapsed and filtered to measure the absolute abundance of every unique TCRbeta CDR3 rearrangement. For each sample, productive Simpson clonality was calculated as the square root of Simpson's diversity index across productive rearrangements. Entries here come from immuneACCESS through TCRdb and include only in-frame sequences with V and J called. Some clones fail to appear in such tables; in the studies checked, an unresolved V gene covers under half of the shortfall, and the cause of the remainder is unknown. V, J and clone size were drawn from that table, and D and trimming were deduced from the DNA. This sample lists over 200,000 clones; approximately 87% were detected once. The ten top clones hold roughly 3.3% of the sample.

Participants in the prospective study were aged roughly 18 to 90 years, lived in 24 United States geographic areas, and enrolled through a virtual design. Cohort assignment in the prospective study relied on participant-reported clinical history from a screening survey and a study questionnaire. Mobile phlebotomists in the prospective study collected whole blood, serum and a nasopharyngeal or oropharyngeal swab from every participant. Participants in the prospective study had the option to provide additional blood draws and questionnaires over a 2-month period. Before DNA extraction, blood samples from the prospective study were shipped at room temperature or frozen. Findings and caveats that apply to the study as a whole: How much clinical and demographic metadata was included differed by source and by participant, and the metadata was provided uncurated.

Sequencing was performed on PBMCs or T cells enriched from blood (not recorded which). This TCR derives from a woman between 50 and 59 years old in a cohort exposed to, infected with or recovered from COVID-19 (not recorded which).

The nucleotides read TGTGCCAGTACCCATGACAGTACTGGGGCCAACGTCCTGACTTTC. Its amino acids are CASTHDSTGANVLTF. The chain links TRBV19 with TRBJ2-6, and perhaps TRBD1 as D gene, on 5 matching bases. V gives up 7 bases and J gives up 2 bases, and the segment between their germline ends measures 12 bases. The germline V gene encodes CDR1 LNHDA and CDR2 SQIVND (reference sequence). From the cysteine through the phenylalanine, the CDR3 covers 15 amino acids. Just CDR3 DNA is preserved here, 45 bases in frame from base 1. Beyond the CDR3, the reference TRBV19 and TRBJ2-6 genes provide the residues; the full variable domain reads: DGGITQSPKYLFRKEGQNVTLSCEQNLNHDAMYWYRQDPGQGLRLIYYSQIVNDFQKGDIAEGYSVSREKKESFPLTVTSAQKNPTAFYLCASTHDSTGANVLTFGAGSRLTVL.